This T cell receptor beta chain came from a study of blood T cell repertoires in COVID-19. The table came from immunoSEQ multiplex PCR; TCRdb's copy has only in-frame clones and leaves some out. The sample lists about 220,000 clones, 75% to 85% occurring once. The CDR3 length is 14 residues. In germline, CDR1 is SGHVS, CDR2 FQNEAQ. With 4 bases clipped from V and 2 bases from J, the junction kept 1 base outside the gene matches. This clone showed up just once. This TCR was recovered from a human donor in a cohort sampled during active COVID-19. The sample taken for sequencing was peripheral blood. The genes are TRBV7-8 and TRBJ1-5; 8 nucleotides match TRBD1. This chain's CDR3 is CASSSTGGNQPQHF. CDR3 DNA: TGTGCCAGCAGCTCGACAGGGGGCAATCAGCCCCAGCATTTT.